This entry concerns a single TCR beta chain. The data are from a study of blood T cell repertoires in COVID-19. Study-level background: Acute and convalescent COVID-19 samples came from the United States, Italy and Spain. The cDNA or gDNA used as material had been derived from T cells, B-cell-depleted T cells, or PBMCs.

Libraries were prepared by immunoSEQ multiplex PCR; TCRdb keeps only in-frame clonotypes and omits some of them. The table has nearly 60,000 clones, 85% seen once. CDR1 and CDR2 (germline): MNHNY, SVGAGI (reference sequence). This CDR3 is 14 amino acids long. Trimming pared 6 bases from V and 8 bases from J, leaving 16 bases between. This chain joins TRBV6-6 and TRBJ1-4; D perhaps matches TRBD1 (5 bases). The TCR was taken from a man aged 40-55 years with active COVID-19. The specimen sequenced was peripheral blood. CDR3 loop: CASSLGQGREKLFF. The CDR3, as DNA: TGTGCCAGCAGCCTAGGCCAGGGAAGGGAAAAACTGTTTTTT.